Sequencing of this T cell receptor beta chain was carried out in a study of T cell responses to AZD1222 COVID-19 vaccine. The CDR3 is 16 residues long. Germline V gives CDR1 SGHTA, CDR2 FQGTGA. V lost 2 bases to trimming and J lost 5 bases, with 18 bases between them. Repertoires were generated with immunoSEQ multiplex PCR, while TCRdb's copy carries only in-frame clones and drops some. The profile shows 90,000 to 120,000 clones, more than 80% of them singletons. Overall study results and limits: The peak T cell response came first, and repertoires were sampled only after it. Among spike-specific TCRs, nearly half reportedly target unmutated variant regions. Distributed over spike, vaccine-associated CD4 TCRs predominated at 160-218 and 743-854.

With respect to this clone: Its antigen is not identified.

This clonotype was sampled from an adult in good health. The chain couples TRBV7-3 to TRBJ1-1; D perhaps matches TRBD1 (5 bases). Material: peripheral blood, obtained on day 0 of AZD1222 vaccination. The CDR3 loop reads CASSLGFGTRGTEAFF. The CDR3 DNA follows: TGTGCCAGCAGCTTAGGGTTCGGTACAAGGGGAACTGAAGCTTTCTTT.